The 10 T cell receptor beta chains below were found in one sample sequenced in a study of radiation and T cells in renal cell carcinoma. Time point reported: blood 2 weeks post-SBRT. Treatment meaning: 15 Gy SBRT to primary tumor, nephrectomy 4 weeks later. Assay used: immunoSEQ multiplex PCR; TCRdb lists only in-frame clones, some missing. This table has 160,000 or so clones, roughly 87% appearing once. The sequenced sample was blood, obtained from a patient whose treatment included radiotherapy and nephrectomy. These receptors all stem from a woman aged 50 to 60 with renal cell carcinoma.

V and J are TRBV2 and TRBJ1-4; tentatively, D is TRBD1 (6 bases). Between the trimmed V and J ends, which lost 3 bases and 2 bases, there was a span of 10 bases. The CDR3 loop spans 15 amino acids. Germline CDR1 and CDR2: SNHLY and FYNNEI. CDR3 DNA: TGTGCCAGCAGTGAGCTGAGGGGGACTAATGAAAAACTGTTTTTT. Amino acid sequence: CASSELRGTNEKLFF.

This chain connects TRBV6-1 to TRBJ2-1; TRBD2 might be the D (5 bases). This CDR3 region has 14 residues. V shed 4 bases and J shed 4 bases, with 11 bases lying between them. The V gene's germline CDR1 is MNHNS and CDR2 SASEGT. The CDR3 DNA follows: TGTGCCAGCAGTGGTGGGTCGGGATACAATGAGCAGTTCTTC. It yields the protein CASSGGSGYNEQFF.

The V call is TRBV10-3, the J call TRBJ2-7; D may be TRBD1 (6 bases). The CDR3 is 13 amino acids. Germline-derived CDR1 and CDR2 are ENHRY and SYGVKD. Trimming took off 11 bases at V and 7 bases at J, with 21 bases between the two ends. The chain's CDR3 is CAHQGHQTGEQYF. The CDR3 region has the DNA TGTGCCCATCAGGGACACCAGACGGGAGAGCAGTACTTC.

V usage is TRBV9 and J usage is TRBJ1-2; 8 positions match TRBD1. The V and J ends lost 4 bases and 5 bases, in that order; junction bases with no gene match: 10. Germline V gene data show CDR1 as SGDLS and CDR2 as YYNGEE. The CDR3 totals 15 residues. CDR3 coding DNA: TGTGCCAGCAGCAACTCGATGGGGACAGGATATGGCTACACCTTC. Amino acids: CASSNSMGTGYGYTF.

This clone was found once. The gene calls are TRBV4-1 and TRBJ2-5; D is possibly TRBD1 (6 bases). CDR3 length equals 16 residues. Trimming took 4 bases from V and 3 from J, leaving 18 bases between them. Germline CDR1 and CDR2: MGHRA and YSYEKL. CDR3 amino acids: CASSRAPGTTKETQYF. CDR3 in DNA: TGCGCCAGCAGCCGGGCTCCCGGGACAACTAAAGAGACCCAGTACTTC.

The chain uses TRBV7-9 and TRBJ2-6; D unresolved. This CDR3 region has 14 residues. The V end was cut by 4 bases, the J end by 1 base, with 5 bases between. Germline V gene lookup returns CDR1 SEHNR and CDR2 FQNEAQ (reference sequence). This chain's CDR3 is CASSSSSGANVLTF. Written as DNA, the CDR3 is TGTGCCAGCAGCTCCTCATCTGGGGCCAACGTCCTGACTTTC.

This sequence joins TRBV7-9 and TRBJ1-3, with D unresolved. The CDR3 has 14 residues. Germline CDR1 reads SEHNR; CDR2 reads FQNEAQ (reference sequence). Trimming removed 3 bases at V and 1 base at J, with 7 bases between. CDR3 sequence reads: CASSFSASGNTIYF. Written as DNA, the CDR3 is TGTGCCAGCAGCTTCAGTGCTTCTGGAAACACCATATATTTT.

The rearrangement links TRBV7-9 to TRBJ1-1; D is uncertain. Trimming took 4 bases from V and 5 from J, leaving 11 bases between them. This CDR3 contains 13 residues. Per the germline V gene, CDR1 is SEHNR and CDR2 is FQNEAQ (reference sequence). The CDR3 DNA is TGTGCCAGCAGCTCCTTTCCCGGTACTGAAGCTTTCTTT. The encoded protein is CASSSFPGTEAFF.

This clone was recorded only once. This chain connects TRBV6-5 to TRBJ2-5; D remains unclear. Germline lookup yields CDR1 MNHEY and CDR2 SVGAGI. V lost 0 bases, J lost 5 bases, and 13 bases lay in between. The CDR3 consists of 15 residues. CDR3 in amino acids: CASSYSAGTRETQYF. The CDR3, as DNA: TGTGCCAGCAGTTACTCAGCCGGTACGAGGGAGACCCAGTACTTC.

The chain has TRBV10-2 and TRBJ1-3; no definite D call. The CDR3 length is 15 residues. Germline values: CDR1 WSHSY, CDR2 SAAADI. V lost 4 bases and J lost 0, with 10 bases in between. The CDR3 region is CASSATVASGNTIYF. In DNA, the CDR3 is TGCGCCAGCAGTGCAACAGTAGCCTCTGGAAACACCATATATTTT.